This T cell receptor beta chain is from a study of T cell repertoires in cytomegalovirus infection. Overall study: Public signatures in TCR beta pointed to CMV infection and matching HLA type. Whole-study results and caveats: The cumulative frequency of public TCR beta families identified carriers of CMV plus the relevant HLA. There were HLA-C-restricted CMV-specific TCR beta clonotypes dominating the ex vivo response.

This clonotype was seen many times. The antigen is unknown. TCRdb re-analysed the reads in MiXCR, keeping a single row per CDR3 protein. Of about 180,000 distinct CDR3 sequences listed, over 13% were seen once; the top ten hold over 25%. Sample: PBMCs. The receptor was isolated from a human donor in good health (CMV status not recorded). Some clones in this sample may be carry-over from other donors' samples.

CDR3 amino acids: CASSLGGQKSEAFF. The CDR3 DNA reads as TGTGCCAGCAGTTTAGGGGGACAAAAGTCTGAAGCTTTCTTT. The V and J genes are TRBV28 and TRBJ1-1; possibly TRBD1 for D (6 bases). V lost 2 bases and J 6 bases, leaving 13 bases between the germline ends. Germline V CDR1 and CDR2: MDHEN, SYDVKM. The CDR3 is made up of 14 amino acids.